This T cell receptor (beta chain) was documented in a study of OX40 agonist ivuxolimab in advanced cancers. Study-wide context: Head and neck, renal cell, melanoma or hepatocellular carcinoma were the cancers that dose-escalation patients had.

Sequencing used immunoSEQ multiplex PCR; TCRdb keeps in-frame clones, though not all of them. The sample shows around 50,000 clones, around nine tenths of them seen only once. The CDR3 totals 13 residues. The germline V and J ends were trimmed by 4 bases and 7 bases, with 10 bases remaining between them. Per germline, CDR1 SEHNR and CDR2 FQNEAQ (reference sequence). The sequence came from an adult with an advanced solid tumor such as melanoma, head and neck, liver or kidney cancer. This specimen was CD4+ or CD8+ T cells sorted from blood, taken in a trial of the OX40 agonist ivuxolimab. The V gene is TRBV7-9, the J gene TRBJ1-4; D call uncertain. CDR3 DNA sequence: TGTGCCAGCAGCTCTCAAAGATCTGAAAAACTGTTTTTT. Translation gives CASSSQRSEKLFF.